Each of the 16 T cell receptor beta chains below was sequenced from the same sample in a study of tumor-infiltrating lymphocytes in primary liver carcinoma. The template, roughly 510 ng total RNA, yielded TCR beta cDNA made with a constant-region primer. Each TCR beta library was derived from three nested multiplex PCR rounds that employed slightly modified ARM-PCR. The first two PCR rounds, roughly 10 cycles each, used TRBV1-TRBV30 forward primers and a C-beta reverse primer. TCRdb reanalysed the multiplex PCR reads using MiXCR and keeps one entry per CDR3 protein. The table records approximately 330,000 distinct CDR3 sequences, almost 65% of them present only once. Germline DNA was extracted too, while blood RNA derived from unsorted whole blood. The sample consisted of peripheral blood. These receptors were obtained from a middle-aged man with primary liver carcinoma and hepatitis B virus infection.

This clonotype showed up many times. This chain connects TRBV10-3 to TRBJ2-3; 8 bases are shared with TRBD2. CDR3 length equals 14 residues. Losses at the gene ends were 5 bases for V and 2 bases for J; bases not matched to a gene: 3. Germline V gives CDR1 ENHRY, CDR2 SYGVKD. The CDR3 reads CAISLLADTDTQYF. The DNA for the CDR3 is TGTGCCATCAGTTTACTAGCGGACACAGATACGCAGTATTTT.

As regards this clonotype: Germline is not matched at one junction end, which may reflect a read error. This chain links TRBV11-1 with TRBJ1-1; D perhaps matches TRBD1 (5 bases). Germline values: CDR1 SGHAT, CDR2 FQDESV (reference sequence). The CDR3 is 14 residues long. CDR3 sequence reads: CTSSLRGTTTVAFF. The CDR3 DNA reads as TGTACCAGCAGCCTGCGGGGGACGACCACTGTAGCTTTCTTT.

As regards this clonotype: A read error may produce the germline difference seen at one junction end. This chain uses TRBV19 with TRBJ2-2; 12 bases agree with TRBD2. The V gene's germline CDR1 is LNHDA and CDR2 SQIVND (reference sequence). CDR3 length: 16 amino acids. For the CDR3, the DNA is TGTGCCAGTAGTCCGTTCGGACTAGCGGGGACCGGGGAGCTGTTATTT. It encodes CASSPFGLAGTGELLF.

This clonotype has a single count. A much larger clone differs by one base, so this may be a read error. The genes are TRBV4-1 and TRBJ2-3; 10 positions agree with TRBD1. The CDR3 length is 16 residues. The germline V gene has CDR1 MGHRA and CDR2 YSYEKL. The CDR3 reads CASSQADRGRSDMQYF. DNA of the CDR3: TGCGCCAGCAGCCAAGCCGACAGGGGGCGATCGGATATGCAGTATTTT.

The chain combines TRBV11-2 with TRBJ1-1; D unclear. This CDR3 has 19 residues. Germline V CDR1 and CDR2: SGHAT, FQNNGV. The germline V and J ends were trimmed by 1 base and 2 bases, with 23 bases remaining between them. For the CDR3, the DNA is TGTGCCAGCAGCTTAGCTTTTAGAAGGTCAGTGGCCAAAAACACTGAAGCTTTCTTT. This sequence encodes CASSLAFRRSVAKNTEAFF.

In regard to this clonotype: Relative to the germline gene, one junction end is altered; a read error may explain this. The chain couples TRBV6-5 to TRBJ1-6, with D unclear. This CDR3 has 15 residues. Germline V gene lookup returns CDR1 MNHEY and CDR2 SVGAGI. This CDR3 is CARSSRRTCNSPLHF. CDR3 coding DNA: TGTGCCCGCAGTTCCCGCCGGACGTGTAATTCACCCCTCCACTTT.

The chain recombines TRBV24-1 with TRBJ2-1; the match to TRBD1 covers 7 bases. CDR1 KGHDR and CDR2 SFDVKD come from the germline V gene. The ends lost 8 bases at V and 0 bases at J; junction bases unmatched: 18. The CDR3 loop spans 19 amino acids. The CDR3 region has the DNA TGTGCCACCATCGGCGGCAGGGGGAAGTCTTTGGTCTCCTACAATGAGCAGTTCTTC. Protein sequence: CATIGGRGKSLVSYNEQFF.

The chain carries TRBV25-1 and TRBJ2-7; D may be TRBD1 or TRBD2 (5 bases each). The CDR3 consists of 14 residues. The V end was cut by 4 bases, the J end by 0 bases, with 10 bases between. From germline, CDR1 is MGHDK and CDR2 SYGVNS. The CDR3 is CASSVPGRSYEQYF. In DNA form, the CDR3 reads TGTGCCAGCAGTGTACCGGGACGCTCCTACGAGCAGTACTTC.

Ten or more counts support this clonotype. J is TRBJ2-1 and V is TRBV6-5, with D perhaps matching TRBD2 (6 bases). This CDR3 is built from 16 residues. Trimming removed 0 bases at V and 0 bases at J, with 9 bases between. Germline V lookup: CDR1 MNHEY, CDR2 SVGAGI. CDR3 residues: CASSYSMRGSYNEQFF. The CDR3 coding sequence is TGTGCCAGCAGTTACTCGATGCGGGGCTCCTACAATGAGCAGTTCTTC.

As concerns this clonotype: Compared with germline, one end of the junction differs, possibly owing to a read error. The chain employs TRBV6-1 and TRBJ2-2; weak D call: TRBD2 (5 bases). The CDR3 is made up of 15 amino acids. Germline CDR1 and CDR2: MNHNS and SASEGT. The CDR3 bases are TGTGCCAGCAGTGTATATTCCAAGAACACCGGGGAGCTGTATTTT. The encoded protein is CASSVYSKNTGELYF.

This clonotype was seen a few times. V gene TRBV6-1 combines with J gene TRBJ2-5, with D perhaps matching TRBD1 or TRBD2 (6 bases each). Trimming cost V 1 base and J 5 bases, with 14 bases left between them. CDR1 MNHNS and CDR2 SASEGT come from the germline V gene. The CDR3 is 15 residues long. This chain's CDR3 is CASSEDPGARETQYF. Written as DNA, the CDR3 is TGTGCCAGCAGTGAAGATCCGGGGGCGAGGGAGACCCAGTACTTC.

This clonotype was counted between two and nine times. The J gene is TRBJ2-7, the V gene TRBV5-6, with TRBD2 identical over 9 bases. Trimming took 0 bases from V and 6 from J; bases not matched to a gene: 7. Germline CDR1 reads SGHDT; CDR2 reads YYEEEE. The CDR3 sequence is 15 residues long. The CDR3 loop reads CASSLGWREGAEQYF. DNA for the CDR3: TGTGCCAGCAGCTTGGGTTGGCGGGAGGGGGCCGAGCAGTACTTC. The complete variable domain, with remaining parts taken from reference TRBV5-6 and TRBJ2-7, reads DAGVTQSPTHLIKTRGQQVTLRCSPKSGHDTVSWYQQALGQGPQFIFQYYEEEERQRGNFPDRFSGHQFPNYSSELNVNALLLGDSALYLCASSLGWREGAEQYFGPGTRLTVT.

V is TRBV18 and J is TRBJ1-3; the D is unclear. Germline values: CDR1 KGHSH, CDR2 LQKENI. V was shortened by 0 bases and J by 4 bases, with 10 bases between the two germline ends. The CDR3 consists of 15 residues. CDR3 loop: CASSPPKAFGNTIYF. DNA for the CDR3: TGTGCCAGCTCACCACCGAAGGCCTTCGGAAACACCATATATTTT.

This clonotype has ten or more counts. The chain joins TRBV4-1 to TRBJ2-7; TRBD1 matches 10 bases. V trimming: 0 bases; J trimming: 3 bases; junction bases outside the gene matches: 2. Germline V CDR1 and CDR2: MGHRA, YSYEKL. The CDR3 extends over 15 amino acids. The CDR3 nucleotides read TGCGCCAGCAGCCAAGAGGGGGACAGGGGCTACGAGCAGTACTTC. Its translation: CASSQEGDRGYEQYF.

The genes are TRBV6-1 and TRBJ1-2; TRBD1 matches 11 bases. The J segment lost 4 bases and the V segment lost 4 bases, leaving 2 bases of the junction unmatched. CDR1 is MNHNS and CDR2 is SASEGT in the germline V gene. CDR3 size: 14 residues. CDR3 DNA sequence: TGTGCCAGCAGTGCGGGACAGGGGGGCTATGGCTACACCTTC. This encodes CASSAGQGGYGYTF.

The CDR3 loop reads CSPSPAGESDTQYF. CDR3 DNA: TGCAGTCCCAGCCCAGCGGGAGAATCAGATACGCAGTATTTT. The V gene is TRBV20-1, the J gene TRBJ2-3; 8 nucleotides agree with TRBD2. V lost 8 bases and J lost 4; bases outside the gene matches: 11. This CDR3 is 14 amino acids long. Germline V gene sequence: CDR1 DFQATT, CDR2 SNEGSKA (reference sequence).